The text below deals with one TCR beta chain. Its specificity is not known. Possible read error: a much larger clone is one base away. This CDR3 contains 17 residues. CDR1 is LNHNV, CDR2 YYDKDF, per germline (reference sequence). The source of the sample is a study of blood T cells in healthy people across ages. Study results and limitations: Per-million-T-cell TCR beta diversity fell roughly linearly with age.

A J-beta primer mix and a sample-barcoded 5' primer were used in a second PCR of about 7 to 12 cycles. TCRdb processed the 5' RACE reads anew with MiXCR; each CDR3 protein has one entry. This sample has some 640,000 distinct CDR3 sequences, with approximately 30% found just once. Researchers isolated at least 6.5 million PBMCs per sample. The gene calls are TRBV15 and TRBJ2-1, with TRBD2 as a possible D gene (7 bases). The DNA end is a closer match to TRBJ2-7, so the J assignment may be wrong. This clonotype was sampled from a woman older than 75 in good health. The sequencing input was blood. DNA for the CDR3: TGTGCCACCAGCAGAGATACGGGGGGCACATCCTACAATGAGCAGTACTTC. Translated, it gives CATSRDTGGTSYNEQYF.